This TCR beta chain was obtained from a study of shared clonotypes between healthy human individuals. General study points: Non-shared clonotypes showed lower generation probabilities than clonotypes common to all four donors.

CD45RA-negative memory and CD45RA+ naive subsets were split from the CD4+ cells. Trimming cost V 8 bases and J 0 bases; bases outside gene matches: 6. Germline CDR1 MNHEY, CDR2 SVGAGI. The CDR3 covers 15 residues. TCRdb keeps only in-frame clones here, not all; method: immunoSEQ multiplex PCR. This table has 2 million to 3 million clones, over 85% appearing once. Turning to this clone: What it binds is not known.

The receptor was isolated from a man aged 18 to 35 in good health. This chain joins TRBV6-5 and TRBJ2-1; TRBD1 matches at 8 bases. The specimen was naive CD4+ T cells sorted from blood. Regarding subset: CD45RA+ positively selected. The CDR3 region is CASLSTGGSYNEQFF. The DNA for the CDR3 is TGTGCCAGCCTTTCCACAGGGGGCTCCTACAATGAGCAGTTCTTC.